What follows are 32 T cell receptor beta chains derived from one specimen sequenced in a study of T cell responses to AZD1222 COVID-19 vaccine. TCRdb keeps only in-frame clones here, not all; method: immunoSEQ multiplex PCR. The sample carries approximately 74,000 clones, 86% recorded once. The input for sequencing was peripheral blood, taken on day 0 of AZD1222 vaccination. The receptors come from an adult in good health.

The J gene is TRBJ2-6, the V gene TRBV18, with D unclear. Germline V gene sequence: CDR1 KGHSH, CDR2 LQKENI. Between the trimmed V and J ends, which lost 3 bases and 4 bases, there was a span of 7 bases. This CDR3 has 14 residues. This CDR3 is CASSPGSGANVLTF. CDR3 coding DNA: TGTGCCAGCTCACCGGGGTCCGGGGCCAACGTCCTGACTTTC.

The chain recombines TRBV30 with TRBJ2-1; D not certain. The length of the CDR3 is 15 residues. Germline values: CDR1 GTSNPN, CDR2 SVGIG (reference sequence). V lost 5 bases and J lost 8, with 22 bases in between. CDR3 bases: TGTGCCTGGGGACCCCTTGGCGCGTCAAGCGATGAGCAGTTCTTC. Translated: CAWGPLGASSDEQFF.

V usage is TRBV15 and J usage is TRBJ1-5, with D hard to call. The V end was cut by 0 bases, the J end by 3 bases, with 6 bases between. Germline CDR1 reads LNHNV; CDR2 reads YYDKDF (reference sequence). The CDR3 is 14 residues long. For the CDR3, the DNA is TGTGCCACCAGCAGAGATTCGGCCAATCAGCCCCAGCATTTT. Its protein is CATSRDSANQPQHF.

CDR3: CASSYTGVNNEQFF. The CDR3 nucleotides read TGTGCCAGCAGTTACACGGGAGTAAACAATGAGCAGTTCTTC. The chain carries TRBV6-2 or TRBV6-3 and TRBJ2-1; tentative D call: TRBD2 (6 bases). CDR1 is MNHEY and CDR2 is SVGEGT in the germline V gene. V shed 2 bases and J shed 5 bases, with 10 bases lying between them. This CDR3 comprises 14 residues.

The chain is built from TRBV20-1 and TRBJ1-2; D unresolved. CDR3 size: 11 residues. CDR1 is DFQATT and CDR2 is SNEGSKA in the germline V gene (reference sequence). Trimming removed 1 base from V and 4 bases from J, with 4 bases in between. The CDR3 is CSARGSYGYTF. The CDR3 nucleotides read TGCAGTGCTAGAGGGTCCTATGGCTACACCTTC.

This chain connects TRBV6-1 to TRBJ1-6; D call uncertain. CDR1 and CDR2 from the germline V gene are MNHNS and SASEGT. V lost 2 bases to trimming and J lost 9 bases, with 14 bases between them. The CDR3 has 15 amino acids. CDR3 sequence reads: CASSELVGRSSPLHF. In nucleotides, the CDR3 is TGTGCCAGCAGTGAACTGGTAGGGAGGAGTTCACCCCTCCACTTT.

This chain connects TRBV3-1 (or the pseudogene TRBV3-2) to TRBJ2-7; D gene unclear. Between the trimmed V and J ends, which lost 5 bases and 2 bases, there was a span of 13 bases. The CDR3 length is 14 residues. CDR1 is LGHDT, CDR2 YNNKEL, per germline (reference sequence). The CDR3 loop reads CASSSRFITYEQYF. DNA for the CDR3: TGTGCCAGCAGCTCCAGGTTTATCACCTACGAGCAGTACTTC.

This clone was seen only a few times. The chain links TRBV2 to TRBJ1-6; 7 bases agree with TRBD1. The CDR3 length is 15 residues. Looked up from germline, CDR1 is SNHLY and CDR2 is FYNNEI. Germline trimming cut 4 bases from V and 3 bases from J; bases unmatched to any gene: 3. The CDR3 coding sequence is TGTGCCAGCAGTGGACAGGGACGCTATAATTCACCCCTCCACTTT. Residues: CASSGQGRYNSPLHF.

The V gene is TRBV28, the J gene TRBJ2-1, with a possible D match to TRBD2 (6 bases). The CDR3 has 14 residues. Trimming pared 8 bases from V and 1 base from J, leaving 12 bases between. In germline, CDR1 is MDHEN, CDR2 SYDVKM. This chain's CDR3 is CASRLAMSYNEQFF. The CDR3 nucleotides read TGTGCCAGCCGGCTAGCGATGTCCTACAATGAGCAGTTCTTC.

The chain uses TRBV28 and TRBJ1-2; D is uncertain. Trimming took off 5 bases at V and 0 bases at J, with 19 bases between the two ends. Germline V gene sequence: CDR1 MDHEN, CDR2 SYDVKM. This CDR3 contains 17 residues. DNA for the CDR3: TGTGCCAGCAGTCCAACCCTTCGACGGAAAGCTAACTATGGCTACACCTTC. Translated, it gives CASSPTLRRKANYGYTF.

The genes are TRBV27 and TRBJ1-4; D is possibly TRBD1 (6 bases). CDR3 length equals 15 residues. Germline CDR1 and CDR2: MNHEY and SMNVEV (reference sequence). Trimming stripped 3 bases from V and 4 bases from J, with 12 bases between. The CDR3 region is CASSFRGVDNEKLFF. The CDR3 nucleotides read TGTGCCAGCAGTTTCAGGGGTGTAGATAATGAAAAACTGTTTTTT.

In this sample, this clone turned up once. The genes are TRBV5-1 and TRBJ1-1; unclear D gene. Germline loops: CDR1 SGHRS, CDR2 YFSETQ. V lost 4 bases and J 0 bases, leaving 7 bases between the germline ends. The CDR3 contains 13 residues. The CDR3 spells CASSAQMNTEAFF. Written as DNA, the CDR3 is TGCGCCAGCAGCGCACAGATGAACACTGAAGCTTTCTTT.

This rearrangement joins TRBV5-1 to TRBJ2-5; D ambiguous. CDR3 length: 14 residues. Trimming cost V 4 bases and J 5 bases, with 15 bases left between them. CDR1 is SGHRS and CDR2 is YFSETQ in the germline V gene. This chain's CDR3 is CASSRLSTLETQYF. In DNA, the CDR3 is TGCGCCAGCAGCCGACTTTCGACCTTGGAGACCCAGTACTTC. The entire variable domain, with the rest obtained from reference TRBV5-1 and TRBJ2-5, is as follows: KAGVTQTPRYLIKTRGQQVTLSCSPISGHRSVSWYQQTPGQGLQFLFEYFSETQRNKGNFPGRFSGRQFSNSRSEMNVSTLELGDSALYLCASSRLSTLETQYFGPGTRLLVL.

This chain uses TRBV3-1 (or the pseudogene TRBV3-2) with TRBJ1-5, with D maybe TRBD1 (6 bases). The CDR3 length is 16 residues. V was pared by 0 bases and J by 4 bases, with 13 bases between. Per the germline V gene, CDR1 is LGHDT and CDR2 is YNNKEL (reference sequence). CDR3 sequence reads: CASSQDGGVANQPQHF. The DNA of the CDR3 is TGTGCCAGCAGCCAAGATGGGGGCGTAGCAAATCAGCCCCAGCATTTT.

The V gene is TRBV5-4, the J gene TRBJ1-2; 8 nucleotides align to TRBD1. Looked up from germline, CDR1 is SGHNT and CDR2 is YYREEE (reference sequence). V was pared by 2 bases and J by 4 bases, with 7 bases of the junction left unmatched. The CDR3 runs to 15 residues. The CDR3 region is CASSLGPTGVYGYTF. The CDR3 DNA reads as TGTGCCAGCAGCTTAGGGCCGACAGGGGTCTATGGCTACACCTTC.

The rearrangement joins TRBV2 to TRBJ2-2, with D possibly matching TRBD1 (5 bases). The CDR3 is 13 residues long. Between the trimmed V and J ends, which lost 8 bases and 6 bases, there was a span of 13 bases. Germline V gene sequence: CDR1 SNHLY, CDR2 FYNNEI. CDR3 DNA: TGTGCCAGCCTGCCCCCAGGGCCCGGGGAGCTGTTTTTT. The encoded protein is CASLPPGPGELFF.

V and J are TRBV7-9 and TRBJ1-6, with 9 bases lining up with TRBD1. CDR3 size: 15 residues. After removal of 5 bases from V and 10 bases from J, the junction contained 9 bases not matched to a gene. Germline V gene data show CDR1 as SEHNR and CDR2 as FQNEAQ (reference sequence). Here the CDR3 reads CASSVRDREDSPLHF. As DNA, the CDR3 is TGTGCCAGCAGCGTCCGGGACAGGGAGGACTCACCCCTCCACTTT.

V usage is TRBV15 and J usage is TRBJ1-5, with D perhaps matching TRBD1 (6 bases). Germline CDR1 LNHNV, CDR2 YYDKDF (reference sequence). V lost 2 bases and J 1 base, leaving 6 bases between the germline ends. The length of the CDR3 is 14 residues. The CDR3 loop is CATSRQGSNQPQHF. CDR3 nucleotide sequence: TGTGCCACCAGCAGACAGGGGAGCAATCAGCCCCAGCATTTT.

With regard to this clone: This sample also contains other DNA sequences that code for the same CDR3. The CDR3 is CASSLVGGFNEKLFF. Here the CDR3 DNA reads TGTGCCAGCAGCTTAGTGGGCGGGTTTAATGAAAAACTGTTTTTT. The chain uses TRBV11-2 and TRBJ1-4; the D is unclear. This CDR3 is built from 15 residues. CDR1 is SGHAT and CDR2 is FQNNGV in the germline V gene. Trimming cost V 1 base and J 4 bases, with 10 bases left between them. The full variable domain, in which reference TRBV11-2 and TRBJ1-4 provide the parts outside the CDR3, is EAGVAQSPRYKIIEKRQSVAFWCNPISGHATLYWYQQILGQGPKLLIQFQNNGVVDDSQLPKDRFSAERLKGVDSTLKIQPAKLEDSAVYLCASSLVGGFNEKLFFGSGTQLSVL.

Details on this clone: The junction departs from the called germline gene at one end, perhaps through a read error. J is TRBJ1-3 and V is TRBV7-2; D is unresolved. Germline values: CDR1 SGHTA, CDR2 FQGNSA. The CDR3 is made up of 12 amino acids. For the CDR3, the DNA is TGTGCCAGCAGGTTAGGTGGGAACACCATATATTTT. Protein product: CASRLGGNTIYF.

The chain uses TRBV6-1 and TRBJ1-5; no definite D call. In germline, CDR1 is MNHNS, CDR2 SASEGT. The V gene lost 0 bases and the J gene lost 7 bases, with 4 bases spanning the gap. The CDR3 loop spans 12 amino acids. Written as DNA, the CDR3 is TGTGCCAGCAGTGAAGCAGGCCAGCCCCAGCATTTT. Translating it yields CASSEAGQPQHF.

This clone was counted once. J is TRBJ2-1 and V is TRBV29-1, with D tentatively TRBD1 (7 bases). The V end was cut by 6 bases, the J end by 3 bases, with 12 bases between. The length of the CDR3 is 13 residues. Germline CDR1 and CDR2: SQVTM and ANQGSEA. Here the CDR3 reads CSVAGQIYNEQFF. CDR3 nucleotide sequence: TGCAGCGTCGCGGGACAGATCTACAATGAGCAGTTCTTC.

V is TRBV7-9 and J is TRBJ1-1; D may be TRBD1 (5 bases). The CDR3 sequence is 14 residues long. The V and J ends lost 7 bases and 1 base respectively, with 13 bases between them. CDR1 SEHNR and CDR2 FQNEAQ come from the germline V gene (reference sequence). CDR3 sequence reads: CASTRGGSNTEAFF. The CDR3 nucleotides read TGTGCCAGCACCCGGGGGGGTTCGAACACTGAAGCTTTCTTT.

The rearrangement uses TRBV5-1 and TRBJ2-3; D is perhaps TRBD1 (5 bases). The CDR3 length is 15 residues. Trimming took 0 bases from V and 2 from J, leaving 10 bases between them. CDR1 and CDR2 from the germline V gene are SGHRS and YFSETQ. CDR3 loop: CASSLGGYNTDTQYF. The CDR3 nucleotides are TGCGCCAGCAGCTTGGGGGGCTACAACACAGATACGCAGTATTTT.

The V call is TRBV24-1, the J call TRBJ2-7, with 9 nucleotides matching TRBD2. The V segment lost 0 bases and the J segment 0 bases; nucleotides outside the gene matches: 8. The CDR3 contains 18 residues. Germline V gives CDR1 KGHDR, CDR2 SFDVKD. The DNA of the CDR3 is TGTGCCACCAGTGATTTGGATACCCTAGCGGGGAACTCCTACGAGCAGTACTTC. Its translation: CATSDLDTLAGNSYEQYF.

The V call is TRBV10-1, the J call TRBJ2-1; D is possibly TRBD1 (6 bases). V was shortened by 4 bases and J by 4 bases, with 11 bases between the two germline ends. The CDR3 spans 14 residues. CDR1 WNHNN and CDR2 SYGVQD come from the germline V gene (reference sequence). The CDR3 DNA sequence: TGCGCCAGCAGTGGTTCACAGGGTTACAATGAGCAGTTCTTC. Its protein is CASSGSQGYNEQFF.

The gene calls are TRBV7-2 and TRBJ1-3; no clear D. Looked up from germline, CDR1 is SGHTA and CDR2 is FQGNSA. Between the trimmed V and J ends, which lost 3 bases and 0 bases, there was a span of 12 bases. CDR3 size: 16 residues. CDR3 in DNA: TGTGCCAGCAGCTTTGGGCAAGTGTTCTCTGGAAACACCATATATTTT. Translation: CASSFGQVFSGNTIYF.

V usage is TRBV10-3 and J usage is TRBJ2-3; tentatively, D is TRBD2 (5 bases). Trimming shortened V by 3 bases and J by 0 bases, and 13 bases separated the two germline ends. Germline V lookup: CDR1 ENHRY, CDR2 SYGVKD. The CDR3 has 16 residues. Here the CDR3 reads CAISDPRASSTDTQYF. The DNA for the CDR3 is TGTGCCATCAGTGACCCGCGGGCCTCTAGCACAGATACGCAGTATTTT.

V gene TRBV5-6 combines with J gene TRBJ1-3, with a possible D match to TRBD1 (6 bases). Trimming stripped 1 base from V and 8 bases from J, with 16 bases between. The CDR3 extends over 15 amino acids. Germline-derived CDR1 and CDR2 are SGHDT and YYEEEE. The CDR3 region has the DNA TGTGCCAGCAGCTTGCTGGGACAAGATTCAGACACCATATATTTT. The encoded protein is CASSLLGQDSDTIYF.

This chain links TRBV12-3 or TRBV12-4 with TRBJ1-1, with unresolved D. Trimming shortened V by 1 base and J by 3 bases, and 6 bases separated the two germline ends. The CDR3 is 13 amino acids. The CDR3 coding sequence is TGTGCCAGCAGTTTAGACGTGGACACTGAAGCTTTCTTT. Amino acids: CASSLDVDTEAFF.

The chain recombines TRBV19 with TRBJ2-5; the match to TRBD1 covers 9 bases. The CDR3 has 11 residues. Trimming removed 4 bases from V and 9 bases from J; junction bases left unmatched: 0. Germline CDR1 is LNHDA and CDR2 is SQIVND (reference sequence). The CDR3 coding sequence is TGTGCCAGTAGTAGGGACAGGGCCCAGTACTTC. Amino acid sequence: CASSRDRAQYF.

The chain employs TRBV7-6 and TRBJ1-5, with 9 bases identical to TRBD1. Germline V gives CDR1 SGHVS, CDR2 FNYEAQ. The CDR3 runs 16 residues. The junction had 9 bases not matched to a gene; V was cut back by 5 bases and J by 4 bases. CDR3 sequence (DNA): TGTGCCAGCAGCCTTACAGGGGGCTCGGTAAATCAGCCCCAGCATTTT. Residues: CASSLTGGSVNQPQHF.